Following are 19 T cell receptor beta chains from one sample sequenced in a study of blood T cell repertoires in COVID-19. Repertoires were generated with immunoSEQ multiplex PCR, while TCRdb's copy carries only in-frame clones and drops some. The table has about 330,000 clones, roughly 88% seen once. Source material: PBMCs or T cells enriched from blood (not recorded which). The receptors come from a man younger than 45 who had recovered from COVID-19.

This chain joins TRBV24-1 and TRBJ2-3, with 7 bases that match TRBD1. The CDR3 covers 17 residues. Germline lookup yields CDR1 KGHDR and CDR2 SFDVKD. Trimming took 4 bases from V and 4 from J; bases not matched to a gene: 13. The CDR3 reads CATSETPRQGRADTQYF. The CDR3 bases are TGTGCCACCAGTGAAACCCCTAGACAGGGCAGGGCAGATACGCAGTATTTT.

V gene TRBV12-3 or TRBV12-4 combines with J gene TRBJ2-7, with D possibly being TRBD2 (6 bases). The CDR3 sequence is 12 residues long. V was shortened by 4 bases and J by 4 bases, with 8 bases between the two germline ends. The CDR3 DNA is TGTGCCAGCAGTTGGGGGGAATACGAGCAGTACTTC. This encodes CASSWGEYEQYF.

As for this clone: Other DNA sequences from this sample encode an identical CDR3 as well. This chain joins TRBV19 and TRBJ2-7; D is possibly TRBD2 (5 bases). V gave up 3 bases and J gave up 2 bases, with 8 bases separating them. The CDR3 loop spans 13 amino acids. The germline V gene has CDR1 LNHDA and CDR2 SQIVND (reference sequence). CDR3 protein: CASSIGVPYEQYF. The CDR3 nucleotides are TGTGCCAGTAGTATCGGGGTCCCCTACGAGCAGTACTTC.

CDR3 amino acids: CATSRDQKAGDTDTQYF. The CDR3 nucleotides read TGTGCCACCAGCAGAGATCAGAAGGCAGGGGACACAGATACGCAGTATTTT. V and J are TRBV15 and TRBJ2-3; the D gene is possibly TRBD1 (6 bases). The CDR3 is 17 amino acids. Germline assignment: CDR1 LNHNV and CDR2 YYDKDF (reference sequence). The V and J ends lost 0 bases and 2 bases respectively, with 15 bases between them.

The rearrangement links TRBV4-1 to TRBJ1-3, with D tentatively TRBD1 (6 bases). Per germline, CDR1 MGHRA and CDR2 YSYEKL. Trimming stripped 3 bases from V and 3 bases from J, with 12 bases between. The CDR3 has 15 amino acids. This CDR3 is CASSQAGGYGNTIYF. The CDR3 nucleotides read TGCGCCAGCAGCCAGGCTGGGGGCTATGGAAACACCATATATTTT.

Here the CDR3 reads CASSTVASGGTEQFF. The CDR3 region has the DNA TGTGCCAGTTCTACTGTGGCTAGCGGGGGGACTGAGCAGTTCTTC. J is TRBJ2-1 and V is TRBV6-5; 11 bases align to TRBD2. CDR3 length equals 15 residues. Germline CDR1 reads MNHEY; CDR2 reads SVGAGI. V lost 9 bases, J lost 9 bases, and 13 bases stayed unmatched.

J is TRBJ1-1 and V is TRBV5-1, with D perhaps TRBD1 (6 bases). The germline CDR1 and CDR2 sequences are SGHRS and YFSETQ. CDR3 length equals 13 residues. V was pared by 6 bases and J by 0 bases, with 9 bases between. The CDR3 loop reads CASTGQMNTEAFF. The CDR3, as DNA: TGCGCCAGCACTGGACAGATGAACACTGAAGCTTTCTTT.

V usage is TRBV2 and J usage is TRBJ1-2; a weak D match, TRBD1 (6 bases). Germline lookup yields CDR1 SNHLY and CDR2 FYNNEI. The CDR3 covers 15 residues. With 5 bases removed from V and 7 bases from J, the gap between germline ends came to 20 bases. The DNA for the CDR3 is TGTGCCAGCAGTCAAAACAGGGAAAGTTTGAGTGGCTACACCTTC. Amino acids: CASSQNRESLSGYTF.

The V and J genes are TRBV5-1 and TRBJ2-1, with D tentatively TRBD1 (6 bases). The CDR3 length is 13 residues. Germline CDR1 is SGHRS and CDR2 is YFSETQ. V gave up 4 bases and J gave up 9 bases, with 14 bases separating them. In DNA form, the CDR3 reads TGCGCCAGCAGCCCCGGACAGAGCGGTGAGCAGTTCTTC. Its protein is CASSPGQSGEQFF. Full variable domain (missing parts from reference TRBV5-1 and TRBJ2-1): KAGVTQTPRYLIKTRGQQVTLSCSPISGHRSVSWYQQTPGQGLQFLFEYFSETQRNKGNFPGRFSGRQFSNSRSEMNVSTLELGDSALYLCASSPGQSGEQFFGPGTRLTVL.

The chain combines TRBV7-9 with TRBJ2-7; D unresolved. CDR1 SEHNR and CDR2 FQNEAQ come from the germline V gene (reference sequence). This CDR3 is 14 amino acids long. V dropped 1 base and J dropped 1 base, with 8 bases sitting between them. CDR3 region: CASSLVGRSYEQYF. For the CDR3, the DNA is TGTGCCAGCAGCTTAGTTGGCAGATCCTACGAGCAGTACTTC.

The CDR3 is CASSPRTGGAYSPLHF. The CDR3 nucleotides read TGTGCCAGCAGCCCCAGGACAGGGGGCGCATATTCACCCCTCCACTTT. The chain joins TRBV9 to TRBJ1-6; 11 bases map to TRBD1. Per germline, CDR1 SGDLS and CDR2 YYNGEE. The V gene end was trimmed by 4 bases and the J gene end by 8 bases; junction bases not matched to a gene: 8. CDR3 length: 16 residues.

The V and J genes are TRBV5-1 and TRBJ2-2; TRBD1 matches at 8 bases. The J segment lost 3 bases and the V segment lost 3 bases, leaving 10 bases of the junction unmatched. There are 17 residues in the CDR3. Germline values: CDR1 SGHRS, CDR2 YFSETQ. The CDR3 region has the DNA TGCGCCAGCAGCTCCGACAGGGGAGCTTGGGACACCGGGGAGCTGTTTTTT. It is translated as CASSSDRGAWDTGELFF.

J is TRBJ2-7 and V is TRBV30; D remains unclear. The germline CDR1 and CDR2 sequences are GTSNPN and SVGIG (reference sequence). CDR3 length: 15 residues. V shed 0 bases and J shed 1 base, with 13 bases lying between them. The CDR3 DNA reads TGTGCCTGGAGTGTACATCGAGGCAGTTCCTACGAGCAGTACTTC. Translating gives CAWSVHRGSSYEQYF.

The chain recombines TRBV3-1 (or the pseudogene TRBV3-2) with TRBJ2-7, with D perhaps matching TRBD1 (6 bases). The CDR3 covers 16 residues. The V end lost 2 bases, the J end lost 1 base, and 15 bases lay between the germline ends. Germline CDR1 is LGHDT and CDR2 is YNNKEL (reference sequence). Here the CDR3 reads CASSQRFGTGSYEQYF. The CDR3 DNA sequence: TGTGCCAGCAGCCAACGCTTTGGAACAGGGTCCTACGAGCAGTACTTC.

The rearrangement uses TRBV6-5 and TRBJ1-6; tentatively, D is TRBD1 (5 bases). The V end was cut by 7 bases, the J end by 9 bases, with 19 bases between. The CDR3 is 15 amino acids. Germline V lookup: CDR1 MNHEY, CDR2 SVGAGI. CDR3 loop: CASTLGRGSGSPLHF. CDR3 DNA: TGTGCCAGCACCTTAGGTAGGGGTTCGGGTTCACCCCTCCACTTT.

This sequence joins TRBV2 and TRBJ1-1, with TRBD1 matching 8 bases. Unmatched junction bases numbered 11, after V lost 6 bases and J lost 8 bases. The CDR3 loop spans 14 amino acids. CDR1 and CDR2 from the germline V gene are SNHLY and FYNNEI. Here the CDR3 reads CASRASRDRPEAFF. CDR3 in DNA: TGTGCCAGCAGGGCTTCCCGGGACAGGCCCGAAGCTTTCTTT.

CDR3 in DNA: TGTGCCAGCAGTCTCCTCGCGGGAGTCTACGAGCAGTACTTC. It encodes CASSLLAGVYEQYF. The rearrangement uses TRBV28 and TRBJ2-7; 7 bases align to TRBD2. CDR1 and CDR2 (germline): MDHEN, SYDVKM. The CDR3 runs 14 residues. J gave up 3 bases and V 5 bases, and 7 bases lay outside the gene matches.

The rearrangement uses TRBV19 and TRBJ2-1, with 7 bases identical to TRBD1. The germline gives CDR1 LNHDA, CDR2 SQIVND (reference sequence). The CDR3 totals 14 residues. The trim removed 4 bases at V and 3 bases at J, leaving 3 bases unmatched. Here the CDR3 DNA reads TGTGCCAGTAGTACCCGGACAGGCTACAATGAGCAGTTCTTC. Protein product: CASSTRTGYNEQFF.

This sequence joins TRBV27 and TRBJ2-1, with 13 bases matching TRBD2. J was trimmed by 8 bases and V by 5 bases; bases with no gene match: 9. The germline CDR1 and CDR2 sequences are MNHEY and SMNVEV (reference sequence). The CDR3 is 16 residues long. The CDR3 is CASSLQGTSGVYEQFF. The CDR3 nucleotides read TGTGCCAGCAGTCTCCAAGGGACTAGCGGGGTATATGAGCAGTTCTTC.